This TCR beta chain was documented in a study of regulatory T cells in long-lasting Graves disease. This sample's time point: newly diagnosed GD, antithyroid drugs for less than 3 months. Scientists built the TCR library using RNA that was extracted from PBMCs. There are 16 residues in the CDR3. V lost 1 base and J lost 5; bases outside the gene matches: 9. Germline V gene lookup returns CDR1 LGHNA and CDR2 YSLEER. Arm-PCR of CDR3 regions and iRepertoire HTBI primers were used to build TCR beta libraries. Each CDR3 protein gets one entry after TCRdb re-called the multiplex PCR reads with MiXCR. Seen here are about 530,000 distinct CDR3 sequences, about 16% observed once, and the top ten hold around a quarter. Separately, the same data were catalogued under a study of T cells in Graves' hyperthyroidism and ophthalmopathy.

The receptor was isolated from a woman aged 40 to 65 with Graves disease. The chain employs TRBV4-3 and TRBJ1-1; 8 nucleotides match TRBD1. Sequenced here: peripheral blood mononuclear cells (PBMCs), sampled at new diagnosis, from a patient treated with antithyroid drugs. The chain's CDR3 is CASSQGSGGAETEAFF. As DNA, the CDR3 is TGCGCCAGCAGCCAAGGGTCAGGGGGCGCCGAGACTGAAGCTTTCTTT.